Listed below are T cell receptor beta chains from one sample, sequenced in a study of blood T cell repertoires in COVID-19. Profiled with immunoSEQ multiplex PCR; TCRdb holds only in-frame clones, not every one. Of about 170,000 clones listed, approximately 90% were seen once; the top ten hold roughly 5.3%. Sequenced sample: peripheral blood. Source of these receptors: a man between 18 and 29 years old with COVID-19, enrolled during active disease. The CDR3 runs from the conserved cysteine through the conserved F or W. D genes are given only for firm matches. The size entry is marked missing in some rows and otherwise reads once, few, many or a size class.

>NA|NA|TRBV5-6|TRBJ1-3
CASSPSGGTTIYF
TGTGCCAGCAGCCCCTCCGGCGGGACCACCATATATTTT
>NA|TRBD1|TRBV6-6|TRBJ2-7
CASSYSGQPLYEQYF
TGTGCCAGCAGTTACTCGGGACAGCCCCTCTACGAGCAGTACTTC
>once|TRBD2|TRBV28|TRBJ2-1
CASSPAPGLADNEQFF
TGTGCCAGCAGTCCGGCCCCGGGACTAGCGGACAATGAGCAGTTCTTC
>few|NA|TRBV9|TRBJ2-7
CASGPVHEQYF
TGTGCCAGCGGCCCCGTTCACGAGCAGTACTTC
>NA|NA|TRBV11-2|TRBJ1-2
CASSLQLTALYGYTF
TGTGCCAGCAGCTTACAATTGACAGCATTATATGGCTACACCTTC
>NA|NA|TRBV27|TRBJ2-5
CASSQVQGGTETQYF
TGTGCCAGCAGTCAGGTACAGGGGGGGACAGAGACCCAGTACTTC
>NA|TRBD2|TRBV19|TRBJ2-3
CASSPLYIAGAHTDTQYF
TGTGCCAGTAGTCCCCTATACATAGCGGGGGCGCACACAGATACGCAGTATTTT
>NA|NA|TRBV6-1|TRBJ1-5
CASSDYAPNYSNQPQHF
TGTGCCAGCAGTGACTACGCCCCGAACTATAGCAATCAGCCCCAGCATTTT
>NA|TRBD1|TRBV30|TRBJ1-4
CAWSWGQGVGKLLF
TGTGCCTGGAGTTGGGGACAGGGGGTCGGAAAACTGCTTTTT
>NA|TRBD1|TRBV9|TRBJ1-6
CASSASGTENSPLHF
TGTGCCAGCAGCGCCTCCGGGACAGAAAATTCACCCCTCCACTTT
>NA|TRBD2|TRBV27|TRBJ2-1
CASIQTSGTYNEQFF
TGTGCCAGCATCCAGACTAGCGGCACATACAATGAGCAGTTCTTC
>few|TRBD1|TRBV3-1/TRBV3-2|TRBJ1-2
CASSQASGQGGYGYTF
TGTGCCAGCAGCCAAGCTAGTGGACAGGGAGGCTATGGCTACACCTTC
>NA|NA|TRBV5-4|TRBJ1-3
CASSLSTHGNTIYF
TGTGCCAGCAGCTTGTCTACGCATGGAAACACCATATATTTT
>NA|TRBD2|TRBV18|TRBJ2-3
CASSPNGLAGETQYF
TGTGCCAGCTCACCAAATGGACTAGCGGGAGAGACGCAGTATTTT
>NA|NA|TRBV9|TRBJ1-1
CASSVDEGPNTEAFF
TGTGCCAGCAGCGTAGATGAGGGCCCAAACACTGAAGCTTTCTTT
>NA|TRBD1|TRBV7-2|TRBJ1-3
CASSIRTGRPGNTIYF
TGTGCCAGCAGCATAAGGACAGGGCGGCCTGGAAACACCATATATTTT
>NA|TRBD2|TRBV9|TRBJ2-7
CASSEGLAGSSYEQYF
TGTGCCAGCAGCGAGGGACTAGCGGGGAGCTCCTACGAGCAGTACTTC
>NA|NA|TRBV7-8|TRBJ1-5
CASDTGLGEPQHF
TGTGCCAGCGACACAGGCCTTGGAGAGCCCCAGCATTTT
>NA|NA|TRBV14|TRBJ2-3
CASSSLGRSTDTQYF
TGTGCCAGCAGCTCACTCGGGAGAAGCACAGATACGCAGTATTTT
>NA|NA|TRBV21-1|TRBJ2-7
CASSRNRGLYEQYF
TGTGCCAGCAGCAGGAACAGGGGCCTCTACGAGCAGTACTTC
>NA|NA|TRBV12-3/TRBV12-4|TRBJ1-1
CASSFSINTEAFF
TGTGCCAGCAGTTTCTCTATAAACACTGAAGCTTTCTTT
>NA|NA|TRBV27|TRBJ1-1
CASARGTEAFF
TGTGCCAGCGCACGCGGCACTGAAGCTTTCTTT